This T cell receptor beta chain was identified in a study of T cells in Graves' hyperthyroidism and ophthalmopathy. Study as a whole: Any treatment followed the collection of peripheral blood at initial diagnosis.

This CDR3 spans 16 amino acids. From germline, CDR1 is MNHEY and CDR2 SMNVEV (reference sequence). V lost 2 bases and J lost 6, with 16 bases in between. Amplified TCR beta CDR3 regions came from RNA transcripts. A first-round RT-PCR of the TCR CDR3 used the HTBI primer set. TCRdb used MiXCR to reprocess the multiplex PCR reads, holding one entry per CDR3 protein. The table shows approximately 590,000 distinct CDR3 sequences, with about 15% occurring only once. The study excluded patients with uncontrolled infection, other autoimmune disease, pregnancy or lactation. Diagnoses were made from clinical symptoms, serum measures (thyroxine and TRAb), thyroid ultrasound and orbital computed tomography. About this clonotype: The antigen is not known.

Study observations and caveats: A model of 13 V-J features distinguished ophthalmopathy from stable hyperthyroidism.

The rearrangement uses TRBV27 and TRBJ2-2; the D gene is possibly TRBD2 (5 bases). The specimen was blood. The TCR sequence derives from a woman aged 25 to 39 with Graves' hyperthyroidism. For the CDR3, the DNA is TGTGCCAGCAGTTTAGAGGGCTTTCGAAGGGCCGGGGAGCTGTTTTTT. Translated: CASSLEGFRRAGELFF.